The 27 T cell receptor beta chains in this list originate from one sample, sequenced in a study of CXCR3-negative and CXCR3-positive naive CD8 T cells (dated by TCRdb to between 2019 and 2020). The listed sequencing device is NextSeq 550. The Human TCR Profiling Kit (MiLaboratory) was used to prepare UMI-labeled 5' RACE TRB cDNA libraries. TCRdb reprocessed the reads, and each CDR3 protein sequence is entered once, without DNA. The sample's own table lists 100,000 to 150,000 distinct CDR3 sequences. Nearly 0.5% of the sample is held by the ten biggest clonotypes. The sample was naive CXCR3- CD8+ T cells from blood. The label giving this sample's cell subset or site can be read as: CD45RO-CCR7+CD27+CD95- naive CD8+ T cells lacking CXCR3 (TNR3-). The origin of the receptors is a human donor in good health. Some clones in this sample may be carry-over from other donors' samples.

CDR3 amino acids: CASSLAPNTGELFF. This chain connects TRBV5-5 to TRBJ2-2. The V gene's germline CDR1 is SGHKS and CDR2 YYEKEE (reference sequence). The CDR3 runs to 14 residues.

The rearrangement links TRBV20-1 to TRBJ2-7. Germline lookup yields CDR1 DFQATT and CDR2 SNEGSKA (reference sequence). The CDR3 sequence is 14 residues long. The CDR3 sequence: CSARRTLSSYEQYF.

The rearrangement links TRBV12-3 or TRBV12-4 to TRBJ2-7. The CDR3 is made up of 12 amino acids. The CDR3 loop reads CASRRTYYEQYF.

This rearrangement joins TRBV28 to TRBJ2-2; TCRdb's D call of TRBD1 is untestable without DNA. This CDR3 has 15 amino acids. The germline V gene has CDR1 MDHEN and CDR2 SYDVKM. This chain's CDR3 is CASSWVRGGTGELFF.

The chain is built from TRBV7-2 and TRBJ2-7; TCRdb reports TRBD2, a call that lacks DNA to check it against. Germline lookup yields CDR1 SGHTA and CDR2 FQGNSA. This CDR3 has 18 residues. CDR3 in amino acids: CASSWTKRGGLPSYEQYF. The full variable domain, with the rest looked up from reference TRBV7-2 and TRBJ2-7, is GAGVSQSPSNKVTEKGKDVELRCDPISGHTALYWYRQSLGQGLEFLIYFQGNSAPDKSGLPSDRFSAERTGGSVSTLTIQRTQQEDSAVYLCASSWTKRGGLPSYEQYFGPGTRLTVT.

The J gene is TRBJ2-3, the V gene TRBV3-1; TCRdb outputs TRBD2, but without DNA this stays unchecked. The CDR3 extends over 20 amino acids. CDR1 LGHDT and CDR2 YNNKEL come from the germline V gene (reference sequence). The CDR3 is CASSQGTHLLAGGPADTQYF.

This chain joins TRBV12-3 or TRBV12-4 and TRBJ1-1. This CDR3 spans 13 amino acids. The chain's CDR3 is CASSPSQSTEAFF.

The chain combines TRBV28 with TRBJ2-4; absent DNA, TCRdb's TRBD2 call cannot be checked. Germline assignment: CDR1 MDHEN and CDR2 SYDVKM. The CDR3 contains 17 residues. CDR3 region: CASLGGPLILAKNIQYF.

The chain recombines TRBV29-1 with TRBJ2-5; without DNA, the TCRdb call of TRBD1 cannot be checked. This CDR3 spans 14 amino acids. In germline, CDR1 is SQVTM, CDR2 ANQGSEA. CDR3 sequence: CSVVWGRHQETQYF.

The gene calls are TRBV10-3 and TRBJ2-3; TCRdb gives TRBD1 as the D gene, but with no DNA this cannot be confirmed. The CDR3 totals 16 residues. Germline lookup yields CDR1 ENHRY and CDR2 SYGVKD. The CDR3 is CAISDNAGGAADTQYF.

The J gene is TRBJ2-2, the V gene TRBV6-4; TCRdb's D gene call, TRBD1, goes unchecked for lack of DNA. Per the germline V gene, CDR1 is MRHNA and CDR2 is SNTAGT. The CDR3 consists of 14 residues. Here the CDR3 reads CASSVGADTGELFF.

The rearrangement links TRBV18 to TRBJ2-3. The CDR3 has 13 amino acids. Germline loops: CDR1 KGHSH, CDR2 LQKENI. The CDR3 sequence is CASSRLATDTQYF.

This chain joins TRBV7-9 and TRBJ2-2. The CDR3 is made up of 14 amino acids. Germline V CDR1 and CDR2: SEHNR, FQNEAQ (reference sequence). The CDR3 loop reads CASSPNQDTGELFF.

The rearrangement uses TRBV7-2 and TRBJ2-7; the D call of TRBD1 rests on TCRdb alone, since no DNA is present to check it. The V gene's germline CDR1 is SGHTA and CDR2 FQGNSA. The CDR3 runs 15 residues. CDR3 residues: CASSFGQFPSYEQYF.

V and J are TRBV4-1 and TRBJ2-5; TCRdb's assignment of TRBD1 cannot be checked, as there is no DNA. The CDR3 consists of 14 residues. Germline lookup yields CDR1 MGHRA and CDR2 YSYEKL. CDR3 sequence: CASSHTPVGETQYF.

This chain links TRBV14 with TRBJ2-7; the TCRdb call, TRBD1, lacks DNA for checking. The V gene's germline CDR1 is SGHDN and CDR2 FVKESK. CDR3 size: 13 residues. CDR3 loop: CASSTGAVAKQYF. The whole variable domain, filled in from reference TRBV14 and TRBJ2-7, reads EAGVTQFPSHSVIEKGQTVTLRCDPISGHDNLYWYRRVMGKEIKFLLHFVKESKQDESGMPNNRFLAERTGGTYSTLKVQPAELEDSGVYFCASSTGAVAKQYFGPGTRLTVT.

The chain employs TRBV5-1 and TRBJ2-7. This CDR3 is 14 amino acids long. Germline values: CDR1 SGHRS, CDR2 YFSETQ. This CDR3 reads CASSLFGGTYEQYF. Together with reference TRBV5-1 and TRBJ2-7, the CDR3 gives the full variable domain: KAGVTQTPRYLIKTRGQQVTLSCSPISGHRSVSWYQQTPGQGLQFLFEYFSETQRNKGNFPGRFSGRQFSNSRSEMNVSTLELGDSALYLCASSLFGGTYEQYFGPGTRLTVT.

The gene calls are TRBV21-1 and TRBJ2-3; TCRdb's D call, TRBD1, is unchecked because there is no DNA. TRBV21-1 is termed a pseudogene. This CDR3 is built from 22 residues. The CDR3: CASSSRGDIRDISYWSTDTQYF.

The V and J genes are TRBV29-1 and TRBJ2-1; TCRdb lists TRBD2, though no DNA is available to test this call. The CDR3 runs to 13 residues. Germline CDR1 and CDR2: SQVTM and ANQGSEA. The CDR3 is CSVELAGDHEQFF.

The genes are TRBV5-5 and TRBJ2-1; TCRdb's D call, TRBD1, is unchecked because there is no DNA. CDR1 SGHKS and CDR2 YYEKEE come from the germline V gene (reference sequence). This CDR3 is 15 amino acids long. CDR3 in amino acids: CASSLEWGFYNEQFF.

The rearrangement links TRBV29-1 to TRBJ2-1; TCRdb gives TRBD1 as the D gene, but with no DNA this cannot be confirmed. The CDR3 consists of 15 residues. The germline V gene encodes CDR1 SQVTM and CDR2 ANQGSEA. CDR3 loop: CSVDPGQGERNEQFF.

This chain uses TRBV9 with TRBJ1-1. Germline CDR1 reads SGDLS; CDR2 reads YYNGEE. CDR3 size: 13 residues. CDR3 region: CASSVKEGAEAFF.

V usage is TRBV7-9 and J usage is TRBJ2-7. The CDR3 covers 15 residues. Germline CDR1 reads SEHNR; CDR2 reads FQNEAQ (reference sequence). CDR3 loop: CASSLARYSYGEQYF.

The rearrangement joins TRBV1 to TRBJ2-1; TCRdb calls TRBD2, which cannot be checked without DNA. TRBV1 is tagged as a pseudogene. The length of the CDR3 is 18 residues. The CDR3 here is CTSSPHNTGLAGGYEQFF.

The rearrangement links TRBV28 to TRBJ2-5; no DNA is available, so the TRBD1 call from TCRdb remains unchecked. This CDR3 spans 13 amino acids. Germline CDR1 reads MDHEN; CDR2 reads SYDVKM. This CDR3 is CASITSPGETQYF.

The chain links TRBV6-7 to TRBJ2-7; TCRdb picks TRBD1, but there is no DNA to check that call. TRBV6-7 is designated an ORF whose function remains uncertain. The CDR3 consists of 14 residues. The CDR3 here is CASSYPRDRVRQYF.

CDR3 region: CSVVLAVLNTGELFF. The rearrangement uses TRBV29-1 and TRBJ2-2; with no DNA, the TCRdb D assignment of TRBD2 cannot be verified. In germline, CDR1 is SQVTM, CDR2 ANQGSEA. The CDR3 runs 15 residues.